This T cell receptor (beta chain) emerged from a study of cytomegalovirus exposure and HLA in healthy donors. Study background: Unique TCRs from HLA-typed donors, approximately 80 million of them, were held in an early data release. The study's findings and limits: Listed as cytomegalovirus-associated were approximately 160 TCR beta chains. When analyzed later, the rates of TCR association showed variation by HLA locus, with DRB1 the most and HLA-C the fewest.

This CDR3 spans 17 amino acids. Germline CDR1 and CDR2: LGHNA and YNFKEQ. Trimming removed 0 bases from V and 4 bases from J; junction bases left unmatched: 8. About this clone itself: Its antigen remains unidentified.

The PCR ran on 60 Vbeta and 13 Jbeta primers. The table came from immunoSEQ multiplex PCR; TCRdb's copy has only in-frame clones and leaves some out. The sample data list approximately 150,000 clones. The specimen sequenced was PBMCs. This clonotype originated in a woman in her forties or fifties in good health and CMV-seronegative. This chain connects TRBV4-2 to TRBJ2-1, with 8 bases matching TRBD1. CDR3 DNA: TGTGCCAGCAGCCAAGAAGGAAGGGACAGGAGTTACAATGAGCAGTTCTTC. This encodes CASSQEGRDRSYNEQFF.